A selection of T cell receptor beta chains follows, all from one sample in a study of shared T cell receptors in the human thymus. The repertoire was sequenced with immunoSEQ multiplex PCR; TCRdb's copy has only in-frame clones and lacks some. Among more than 550,000 clones listed, 70% to 90% were seen once. These data were also filed under a second study, of human thymus T cells.

Material: thymocytes. These receptors were collected from a girl under three years old with a congenital heart defect. CDR3s include the opening cysteine and the closing phenylalanine or tryptophan. The D gene is left open where the match is weak. Only part of the rows carry a size: once, few, many, or a class if the clone is expanded.

TRBV5-4	15	NA	NA	TRBJ1-2	TGTGCCAGCAGCTATTTGGGGGGGGCCCTCTATGGCTACACCTTC	CASSYLGGALYGYTF
TRBV28	14	once	NA	TRBJ1-1	TGTGCCAGCAGTTTTGGGGGGGTTGGCACTGAAGCTTTCTTT	CASSFGGVGTEAFF
TRBV5-6	17	NA	TRBD1	TRBJ2-7	TGTGCCAGCAGCTTGGTTCGGAGGGACAGGATTTGGGACGAGCAGTACTTC	CASSLVRRDRIWDEQYF
TRBV2	16	NA	NA	TRBJ2-5	TGTGCCAGCAGATATACTACAGGACCTCCTGAAGAGACCCAGTACTTC	CASRYTTGPPEETQYF
TRBV7-2	15	NA	NA	TRBJ2-7	TGTGCCAGCAGCCCCGAGGTAGGGGCTGCCTACGAGCAGTACTTC	CASSPEVGAAYEQYF
TRBV27	16	NA	TRBD1	TRBJ1-4	TGTGCCAGCAGTCCGGGACAGCTTGCAACTAATGAAAAACTGTTTTTT	CASSPGQLATNEKLFF
TRBV15	18	NA	TRBD1	TRBJ2-7	TGTGCCACCAGCAGAGATGGCGGACAGGGATTTGCGGTCCACGAGCAGTACTTC	CATSRDGGQGFAVHEQYF
TRBV18	13	few	NA	TRBJ1-6	TGTGCCAGCTCACAATCCCTGAGCGTAGCCCTCCACTTT	CASSQSLSVALHF
TRBV10-3	12	NA	NA	TRBJ2-1	TGTGCCATCAGTGAGCGGGGCAATGAGCAGTTCTTC	CAISERGNEQFF
TRBV11-2	13	few	NA	TRBJ1-2	TGTGCCAGCAGCTTTATCGCTAACTATGGCTACACCTTC	CASSFIANYGYTF
TRBV2	15	once	NA	TRBJ2-1	TGTGCCAGCAGGAGCAGCGGGCCTAGGCTGGATGAGCAGTTCTTC	CASRSSGPRLDEQFF
TRBV13	19	NA	TRBD1	TRBJ2-4	TGTGCCAGCAGCTTAGTGGGACAGGGGAAAAACCATGGAAAAAACATTCAGTACTTC	CASSLVGQGKNHGKNIQYF
TRBV23-1	12	few	NA	TRBJ1-5	TGCGCCAGCAGTCAACCCGATCAGCCCCAGCATTTT	CASSQPDQPQHF
TRBV7-8	19	NA	TRBD2	TRBJ2-7	TGTGCCAGCAGCCTTGGACAGATTTCCACTAGCGGGGGGGCGCGTGAGCAGTACTTC	CASSLGQISTSGGAREQYF
TRBV21-1	14	NA	NA	TRBJ2-2	TGTGCCAGCAGCCCAGGGGGTTTCACCGGGGAGCTGTTTTTT	CASSPGGFTGELFF
TRBV9	15	NA	NA	TRBJ2-3	TGTGCCAGCAGCGTAGAAGGACTCCGTGCAGATACGCAGTATTTT	CASSVEGLRADTQYF
TRBV7-8	18	NA	NA	TRBJ1-2	TGTGCCAGCAGCGGGGTCCGACAGAGAAAAACTCTAAACTATGGCTACACCTTC	CASSGVRQRKTLNYGYTF